What follows describes a single T cell receptor (beta chain). These data come from a study of PD-L1 blockade in urothelial cancer. Study in general: Male sex and bladder-origin urothelial cancer were recorded for about 90% of the roughly 30 patients. Researchers found blood samples held a median of roughly 140,000 T cells.

Synthetically made TCR analog templates were put into each PCR as spikes. TCRdb keeps only in-frame clones here, not all; method: immunoSEQ multiplex PCR. The sample has about 32,000 clones; 84% are singletons. From germline, CDR1 is MNHEY and CDR2 SVGAGI. The CDR3 runs 15 residues. With 6 bases clipped from V and 0 bases from J, the junction kept 5 bases outside the gene matches. Peripheral blood mononuclear cells were collected from every patient before and during treatment, yielding between 1 and 8 samples per patient. The source material was PBMCs, sampled around atezolizumab (anti-PD-L1) treatment. The clonotype originates from a man between 60 and 75 years old with urothelial cancer. The chain employs TRBV6-5 and TRBJ1-5; 7 bases match TRBD1. The CDR3 nucleotides are TGTGCCAGCAGCATACAGGGGTATAGCAATCAGCCCCAGCATTTT. This translates into CASSIQGYSNQPQHF.